Listed below are T cell receptor beta chains from one sample, sequenced in a study of human T cells and chemical hapten exposure. TCRdb re-analysed the RACE reads in MiXCR, keeping a single row per CDR3 protein. The profile shows some 84,000 distinct CDR3 sequences, about a tenth of them singletons. The input for sequencing was whole blood, taken in connection with sensitization to the hapten diphenylcyclopropenone (DPC). These receptors all stem from a woman in her forties or fifties with alopecia areata. Some clones in this sample may be carry-over from other donors' samples. Both conserved end residues are part of each CDR3. The D gene is left open where the match is weak. The listing skips clone size in some rows; elsewhere it reads once, few, many or a size class.

CDR3 DNA,CDR3 protein,clone size,CDR3 length,J gene,V gene,D gene
TGTGCCAGCAGCTTAGATCCAAGGTTCAACAATGAGCAGTTCTTC,CASSLDPRFNNEQFF,few,15,TRBJ2-1,TRBV11-2,-
TGTGCCACCAGCAGAGATCCTAGCGGGAGGGCAAATGAGCAGTTCTTC,CATSRDPSGRANEQFF,few,16,TRBJ2-1,TRBV15,TRBD2
TGTGCCAGCAGCAAAAGGGAAAATCAGTGGAGGAAAGGGAATGAGCAGTTCTTC,CASSKRENQWRKGNEQFF,few,18,TRBJ2-1,TRBV21-1,-
TGTGCCAGCAGCTTACCCCTAATGGACAGGGGGGCTGAGCAGTTCTTC,CASSLPLMDRGAEQFF,once,16,TRBJ2-1,TRBV11-1,TRBD1
TGCAGTGCTACAGGGGTCATAGCAGCTTTCTTT,CSATGVIAAFF,many,11,TRBJ1-1,TRBV20-1,-
TGCAGCGGAAAGACAGATAACTATGGCTACACCTTC,CSGKTDNYGYTF,few,12,TRBJ1-2,TRBV29-1,-
TGTGCCAGCAGCCAAGCTCCCCAAATAGGGCGGGGAACTCAGGATGGCTACACCTTC,CASSQAPQIGRGTQDGYTF,many,19,TRBJ1-2,TRBV4-2,-
TGCAGCGTTGGTTTAGGGCAACTAGGAAACACCATATATTTT,CSVGLGQLGNTIYF,many,14,TRBJ1-3,TRBV29-1,-
TGTGCCAGCAGTTCCGTGGACAGGAGCTCCTACGAGCAGTACTTC,CASSSVDRSSYEQYF,-,15,TRBJ2-7,TRBV27,TRBD1
TGCGCCAGCAGCTTGGCGACTAGCGGGAGAACCGGGGAGCTGTTTTTT,CASSLATSGRTGELFF,few,16,TRBJ2-2,TRBV5-1,TRBD2
TGTGCCAGCAGCATGCGGACAGGCGGTAATGAAAAACTGTTTTTT,CASSMRTGGNEKLFF,few,15,TRBJ1-4,TRBV5-8,TRBD1
TGTGCCAGCAGCAAATCTCTTGTGGGCCGCACCTACGAGCAGTACTTC,CASSKSLVGRTYEQYF,many,16,TRBJ2-7,TRBV21-1,-
TGTGCCAGCAGCTCAAGACTTACAAGCTCCTACAATGAGCAGTTCTTC,CASSSRLTSSYNEQFF,many,16,TRBJ2-1,TRBV11-2,-
TGCGCCAGCAGTGAGTCCGGGGCAGGGTTGGGTCAGCCCCAGCATTTT,CASSESGAGLGQPQHF,many,16,TRBJ1-5,TRBV10-2,-
TGCAGCGCTGAATCACAGGGTCTCGGGACCCAGTACTTC,CSAESQGLGTQYF,-,13,TRBJ2-5,TRBV29-1,-
TGCAGTGCTAGCATCAATGAGCAGTTCTTC,CSASINEQFF,-,10,TRBJ2-1,TRBV20-1,-
TGTGCCAGTAGTTCCGGTACGGGGCGTCAGCCCCAGCATTTT,CASSSGTGRQPQHF,many,14,TRBJ1-5,TRBV19,-
TGTGCTAGCAGCCCGGTGGGGTACGGCAATGAGCAGTTCTTC,CASSPVGYGNEQFF,many,14,TRBJ2-1,TRBV7-7,-
TGTGCCAGCAGCAAATCTCTGGGGCATGAAGATACGCAGTATTTT,CASSKSLGHEDTQYF,many,15,TRBJ2-3,TRBV21-1,-
TGCAGTGCTAGTCTTGGCCCGGGGGAGACCCAGTACTTC,CSASLGPGETQYF,few,13,TRBJ2-5,TRBV20-1,-
TGTGCCAGCAGCTTAGCCAGGCAGTGGTCCTACTACGAGCAGTACTTC,CASSLARQWSYYEQYF,many,16,TRBJ2-7,TRBV7-2,-
TGTGCCAGCAGTTTGGCCGGGGGGAGGAAGCGGTACGAGCAGTACTTC,CASSLAGGRKRYEQYF,many,16,TRBJ2-7,TRBV12-3/TRBV12-4,TRBD2
TGTGCCAGCAGTCCCGCGGGGACCAACAATGAGCAGTTCTTC,CASSPAGTNNEQFF,few,14,TRBJ2-1,TRBV28,-
TGCAGCGTTTGGAGGGGGACAGGGTGGACTGAAGCTTTCTTT,CSVWRGTGWTEAFF,many,14,TRBJ1-1,TRBV29-1,TRBD1
TGTGCCAGCAGCCAACGGGATACGCAGTATTTT,CASSQRDTQYF,few,11,TRBJ2-3,TRBV4-2,-
TGTGCCAGCAGTTTAGAGCTGGGCACTAAAGCTTTCTTT,CASSLELGTKAFF,-,13,TRBJ1-1,TRBV12-3/TRBV12-4,-